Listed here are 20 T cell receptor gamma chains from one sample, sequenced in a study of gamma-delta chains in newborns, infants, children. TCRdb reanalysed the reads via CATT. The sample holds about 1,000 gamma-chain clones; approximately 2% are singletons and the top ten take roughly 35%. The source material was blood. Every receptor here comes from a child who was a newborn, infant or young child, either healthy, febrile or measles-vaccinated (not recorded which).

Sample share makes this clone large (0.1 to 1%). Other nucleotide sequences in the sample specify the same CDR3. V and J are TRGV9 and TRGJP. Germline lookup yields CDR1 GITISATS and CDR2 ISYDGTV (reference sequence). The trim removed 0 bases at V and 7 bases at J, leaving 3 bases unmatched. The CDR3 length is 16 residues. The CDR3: CALWEVLELGKKIKVF. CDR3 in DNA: TGTGCCTTGTGGGAGGTGCTGGAGTTGGGCAAAAAAATCAAGGTATTT.

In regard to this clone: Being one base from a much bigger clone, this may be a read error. CDR3 DNA: TGTGCCACCTGGGATGATAAGAAACTCTTT. Translating it yields CATWDDKKLF. The chain carries TRGV4 and TRGJ1 or TRGJ2. With V trimmed by 2 bases and J by 8 bases, 0 bases remained unmatched. The length of the CDR3 is 10 residues. Germline lookup yields CDR1 EGSTGY and CDR2 YDSYTSSV.

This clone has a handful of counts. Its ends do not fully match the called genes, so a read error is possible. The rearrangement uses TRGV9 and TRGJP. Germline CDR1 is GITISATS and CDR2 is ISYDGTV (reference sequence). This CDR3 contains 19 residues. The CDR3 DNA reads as TGTGCCTTGTGGGAGGTGCACCGTTCGGGAGAGTTGGGCAAAAAAGTCAAGGTATTT. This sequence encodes CALWEVHRSGELGKKVKVF.

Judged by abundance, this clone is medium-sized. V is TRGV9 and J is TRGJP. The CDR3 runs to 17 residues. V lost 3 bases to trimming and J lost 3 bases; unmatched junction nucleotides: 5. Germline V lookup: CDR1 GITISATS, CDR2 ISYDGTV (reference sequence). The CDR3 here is CALWETKQELGKKIKVF. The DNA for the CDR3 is TGTGCCTTGTGGGAGACCAAGCAAGAGTTGGGCAAAAAAATCAAGGTATTT.

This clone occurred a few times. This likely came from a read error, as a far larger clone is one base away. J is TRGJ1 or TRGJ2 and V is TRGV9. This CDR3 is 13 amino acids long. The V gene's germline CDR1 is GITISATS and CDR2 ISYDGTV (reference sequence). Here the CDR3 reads CALWEVHYYNKLF. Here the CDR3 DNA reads TGTGCCTTGTGGGAGGTCCATTATTATAACAAACTCTTT.

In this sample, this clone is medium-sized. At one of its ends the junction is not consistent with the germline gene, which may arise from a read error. The DNA of the CDR3 is TGTGCCACCTGGGACGGACTTAGGAAGAAGCTCTTT. Protein product: CATWDGLRKKLF. The genes are TRGV4 and TRGJ1 or TRGJ2. Germline CDR1 and CDR2: EGSTGY and YDSYTSSV. This CDR3 comprises 12 residues.

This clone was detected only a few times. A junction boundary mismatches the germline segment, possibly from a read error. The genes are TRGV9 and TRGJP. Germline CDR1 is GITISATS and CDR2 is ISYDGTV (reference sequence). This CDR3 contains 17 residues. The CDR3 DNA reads TGTGCCTTGTGGGAGGTGCACGAAGAGTTGGGCACAAAAATCAAGGTATTT. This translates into CALWEVHEELGTKIKVF.

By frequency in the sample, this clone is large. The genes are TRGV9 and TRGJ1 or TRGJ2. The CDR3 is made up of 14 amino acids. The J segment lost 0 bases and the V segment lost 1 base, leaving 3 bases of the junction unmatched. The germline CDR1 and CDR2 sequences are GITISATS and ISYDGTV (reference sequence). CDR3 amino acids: CALWEVPNYYKKLF. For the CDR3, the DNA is TGTGCCTTGTGGGAGGTCCCGAATTATTATAAGAAACTCTTT.

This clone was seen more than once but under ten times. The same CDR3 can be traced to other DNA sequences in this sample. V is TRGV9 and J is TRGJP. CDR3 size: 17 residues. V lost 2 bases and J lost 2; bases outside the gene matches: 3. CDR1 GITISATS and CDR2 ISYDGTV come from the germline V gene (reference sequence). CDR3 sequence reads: CALWEARQELGKKIKVF. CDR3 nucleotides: TGTGCCTTGTGGGAGGCCAGGCAAGAGTTGGGCAAAAAAATCAAGGTATTT.

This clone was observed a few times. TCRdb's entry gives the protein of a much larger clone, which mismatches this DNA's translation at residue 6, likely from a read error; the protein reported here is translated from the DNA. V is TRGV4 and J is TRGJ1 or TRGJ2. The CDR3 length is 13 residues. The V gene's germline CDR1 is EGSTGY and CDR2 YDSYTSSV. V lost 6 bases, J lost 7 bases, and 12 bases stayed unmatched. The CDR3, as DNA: TGTGCCACCTGGAAAGTTGAAGGGTATAAGAAACTCTTT. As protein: CATWKVEGYKKLF.

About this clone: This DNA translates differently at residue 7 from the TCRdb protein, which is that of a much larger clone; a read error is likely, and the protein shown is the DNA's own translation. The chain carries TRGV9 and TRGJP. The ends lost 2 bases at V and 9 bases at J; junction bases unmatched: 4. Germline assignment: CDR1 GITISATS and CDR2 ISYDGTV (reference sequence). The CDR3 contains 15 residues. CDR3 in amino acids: CALWEEVLGKKIKVF. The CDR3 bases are TGTGCCTTGTGGGAGGAGGTGTTGGGCAAAAAAATCAAGGTATTT.

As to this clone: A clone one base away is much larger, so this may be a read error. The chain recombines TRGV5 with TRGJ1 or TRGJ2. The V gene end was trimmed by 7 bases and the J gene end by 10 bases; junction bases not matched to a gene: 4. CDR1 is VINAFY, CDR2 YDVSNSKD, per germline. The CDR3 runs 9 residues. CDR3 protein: CATCSKKLF. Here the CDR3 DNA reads TGTGCCACCTGTTCCAAGAAACTCTTT.

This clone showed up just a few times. CDR3 nucleotides: TGTGCCTTGTGGGAGTTCAGAGAGTTGGGCAAAAAAATCAAGGTATTT. Residues: CALWEFRELGKKIKVF. The chain employs TRGV9 and TRGJP. The CDR3 has 16 amino acids. Trimming cost V 3 bases and J 6 bases; bases outside gene matches: 5. Per the germline V gene, CDR1 is GITISATS and CDR2 is ISYDGTV (reference sequence).

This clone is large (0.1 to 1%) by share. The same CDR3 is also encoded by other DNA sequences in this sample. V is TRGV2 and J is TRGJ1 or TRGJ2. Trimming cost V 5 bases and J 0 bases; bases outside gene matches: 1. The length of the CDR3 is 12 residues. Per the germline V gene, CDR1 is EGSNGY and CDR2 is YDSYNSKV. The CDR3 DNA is TGTGCCACCTGGGCGAATTATTATAAGAAACTCTTT. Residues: CATWANYYKKLF.

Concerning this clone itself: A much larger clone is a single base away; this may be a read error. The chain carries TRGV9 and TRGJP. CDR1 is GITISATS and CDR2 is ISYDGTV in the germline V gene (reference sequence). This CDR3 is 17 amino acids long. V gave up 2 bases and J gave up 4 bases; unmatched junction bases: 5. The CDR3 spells CALWEAQQELGKKIKVF. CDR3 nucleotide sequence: TGTGCCTTGTGGGAGGCGCAACAAGAGTTGGGCAAAAAAATCAAGGTATTT.

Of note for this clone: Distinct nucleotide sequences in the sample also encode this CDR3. The CDR3 DNA sequence: TGTGCCTTGTGGGAGGTACAAGAGCTAGGCAAAAAAATCAAGGTATTT. Translation gives CALWEVQELGKKIKVF. J is TRGJP and V is TRGV9. The ends lost 1 base at V and 13 bases at J; junction bases unmatched: 10. The CDR3 sequence is 16 residues long. Germline V CDR1 and CDR2: GITISATS, ISYDGTV (reference sequence).

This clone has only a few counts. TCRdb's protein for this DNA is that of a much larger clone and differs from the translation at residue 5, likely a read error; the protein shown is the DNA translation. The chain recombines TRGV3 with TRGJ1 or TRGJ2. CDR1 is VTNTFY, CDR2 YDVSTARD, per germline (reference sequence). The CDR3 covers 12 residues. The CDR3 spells CATWNRLREKLF. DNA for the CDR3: TGTGCCACCTGGAACAGACTGAGGGAGAAACTCTTT.

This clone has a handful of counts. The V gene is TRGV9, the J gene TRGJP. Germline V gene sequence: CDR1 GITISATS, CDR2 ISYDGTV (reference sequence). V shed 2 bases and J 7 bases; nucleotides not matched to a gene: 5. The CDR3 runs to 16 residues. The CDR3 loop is CALWEAFELGKKIKVF. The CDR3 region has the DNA TGTGCCTTGTGGGAGGCTTTTGAGTTGGGCAAAAAAATCAAGGTATTT.

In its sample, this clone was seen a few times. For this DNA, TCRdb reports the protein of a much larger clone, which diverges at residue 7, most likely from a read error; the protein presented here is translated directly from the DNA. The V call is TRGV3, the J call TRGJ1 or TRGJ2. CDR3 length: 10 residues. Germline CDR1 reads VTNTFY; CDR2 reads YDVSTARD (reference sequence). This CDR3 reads CATWGYRKLF. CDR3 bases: TGTGCCACCTGGGGTTATAGGAAACTCTTT.

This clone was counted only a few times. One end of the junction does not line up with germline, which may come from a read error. The CDR3 loop reads CALWEPPKGKKLF. Here the CDR3 DNA reads TGTGCCTTGTGGGAGCCTCCTAAGGGTAAGAAGCTCTTT. This chain joins TRGV9 and TRGJ1 or TRGJ2. This CDR3 spans 13 amino acids. Germline V gene data show CDR1 as GITISATS and CDR2 as ISYDGTV (reference sequence).